What follows are 8 T cell receptor beta chains derived from one specimen sequenced in a study of T-cell memory formation after mild COVID-19. MiXCR, run by TCRdb on the 5' RACE reads, gives a single entry per CDR3 protein. The sample consists of fewer than 300,000 distinct CDR3 sequences, 16% of them appearing once. Sample: PBMCs or a T cell subset sorted from them (not recorded which). The receptors originated from a man younger than 30 who had mild COVID-19 (a few samples of this study predate the infection). Cell type and time point are not known.

V is TRBV27 and J is TRBJ1-5; D ambiguous. From germline, CDR1 is MNHEY and CDR2 SMNVEV (reference sequence). The CDR3 is made up of 15 amino acids. Trimming shortened V by 1 base and J by 3 bases, and 10 bases separated the two germline ends. For the CDR3, the DNA is TGTGCCAGCAGTTTATTTTCGGGGTACAATCAGCCCCAGCATTTT. Translated: CASSLFSGYNQPQHF.

This clonotype was seen only a few times. The rearrangement uses TRBV7-2 and TRBJ2-2, with D maybe TRBD1 (5 bases). Germline loops: CDR1 SGHTA, CDR2 FQGNSA. The CDR3 totals 14 residues. V lost 5 bases and J lost 6, with 13 bases in between. The CDR3 loop is CASSLGPQAGELFF. The CDR3 nucleotides read TGTGCCAGCAGCCTGGGGCCGCAAGCCGGGGAGCTGTTTTTT. The full variable domain, with the rest looked up from reference TRBV7-2 and TRBJ2-2, is GAGVSQSPSNKVTEKGKDVELRCDPISGHTALYWYRQSLGQGLEFLIYFQGNSAPDKSGLPSDRFSAERTGGSVSTLTIQRTQQEDSAVYLCASSLGPQAGELFFGEGSRLTVL.

Worth noting for this clonotype: Relative to the germline gene, one junction end is altered; a read error may explain this. This chain links TRBV7-6 with TRBJ2-2; D is possibly TRBD2 (5 bases). From germline, CDR1 is SGHVS and CDR2 FNYEAQ. The CDR3 consists of 17 residues. CDR3 bases: TGTGCCAGCAGCTTAATAGGGAGACAAATTAACACCGTGGAGCTGTTTTTT. This gives the protein CASSLIGRQINTVELFF.

The table lists this clonotype with a few counts. The chain couples TRBV7-2 to TRBJ1-2, with D unclear. The germline gives CDR1 SGHTA, CDR2 FQGNSA. Deletions cut 1 base from V and 6 bases from J, with 9 bases between. The CDR3 length is 13 residues. CDR3 in amino acids: CASSLGRLDGYTF. The DNA of the CDR3 is TGTGCCAGCAGCTTAGGCCGGTTGGATGGCTACACCTTC. The full variable domain, with the rest looked up from reference TRBV7-2 and TRBJ1-2, is GAGVSQSPSNKVTEKGKDVELRCDPISGHTALYWYRQSLGQGLEFLIYFQGNSAPDKSGLPSDRFSAERTGGSVSTLTIQRTQQEDSAVYLCASSLGRLDGYTFGSGTRLTVV.

This chain connects TRBV10-3 to TRBJ2-3, with D perhaps TRBD1 (6 bases). The CDR3 is 16 amino acids. From germline, CDR1 is ENHRY and CDR2 SYGVKD. The V and J ends lost 6 bases and 0 bases respectively, with 16 bases between them. The CDR3 sequence is CAIRWDTSTSTDTQYF. As DNA, the CDR3 is TGTGCCATCAGGTGGGACACTTCGACGAGCACAGATACGCAGTATTTT.

This clonotype was counted between two and nine times. The chain has TRBV20-1 and TRBJ2-5; the D gene is possibly TRBD2 (5 bases). Per the germline V gene, CDR1 is DFQATT and CDR2 is SNEGSKA (reference sequence). The CDR3 extends over 13 amino acids. V lost 4 bases and J lost 4, with 13 bases in between. The CDR3 bases are TGCAGTGCTAATGGACTGGAAGGAGAGACCCAGTACTTC. Protein: CSANGLEGETQYF.

The CDR3 region is CASGLDRGDYGYTF. For the CDR3, the DNA is TGTGCTAGTGGTTTGGACAGGGGGGACTATGGCTACACCTTC. This chain links TRBV12-5 with TRBJ1-2, with TRBD1 matching 8 bases. The CDR3 totals 14 residues. V was clipped by 1 base and J by 3 bases; unmatched bases: 1. Germline values: CDR1 LGHNT, CDR2 FRNRAP.

This clonotype was seen only a few times. The rearrangement joins TRBV12-3 or TRBV12-4 to TRBJ2-2, with 12 bases fitting TRBD1. The CDR3 covers 17 residues. V lost 5 bases, J lost 8 bases, and 12 bases stayed unmatched. The CDR3 DNA reads TGTGCCAGCAGTCCCCTCGAGGGACAGGGGGCGGCTGGGGAGCTGTTTTTT. Translated, it gives CASSPLEGQGAAGELFF.